This T cell receptor beta chain derives from a study of circulating and synovial CD4+ cells in juvenile arthritis. Findings and caveats of the study: Circulating pathogenic-like lymphocytes shared a substantially higher fraction of CDR3 sequences with synovium than bulk blood. Bulk blood CD4 repertoires were more diverse than these.

The V gene lost 7 bases and the J gene lost 6 bases, with 10 bases spanning the gap. This CDR3 has 12 amino acids. Germline V gene lookup returns CDR1 MNHNS and CDR2 SASEGT. With respect to this clone: Its antigen is unknown.

The protocol was immunoSEQ multiplex PCR, while the TCRdb copy is restricted to in-frame clones and leaves out a portion. The sample holds roughly 33,000 clones, around 96% seen once. This rearrangement joins TRBV6-1 to TRBJ1-5; no clear D. The TCR originated in a human donor with juvenile idiopathic arthritis. The sequencing input was CD4+ T cells from blood. CDR3 bases: TGTGCCAGCAAAGATCCGGTTCAGCCCCAGCATTTT. Translated, it gives CASKDPVQPQHF.